This T cell receptor (beta chain) was documented in a study of blood T cell repertoires in COVID-19. Study overall: The United States, Italy and Spain supplied acute and convalescent COVID-19 samples. The cDNA or gDNA used as material had been derived from T cells, B-cell-depleted T cells, or PBMCs.

Germline lookup yields CDR1 SGHTA and CDR2 FQGTGA. The V gene end was trimmed by 4 bases and the J gene end by 15 bases; junction bases not matched to a gene: 9. The CDR3 totals 13 residues. Seattle's cohort entered during active infection and was followed longitudinally. Original data processing: Cell counts per sample came from amplifying reference gene primers. Clones were sequenced by immunoSEQ multiplex PCR, and TCRdb holds only the in-frame ones, with some missing. The DNA gave D and trimming, while V, J and clone size come from that table. This sample has around 300,000 clones, with roughly 92% found just once.

This receptor was taken from a woman aged 25 to 39 with COVID-19, enrolled during active disease. The chain is built from TRBV7-3 and TRBJ2-1; 10 nucleotides align to TRBD1. Source material: peripheral blood. The CDR3 nucleotides are TGTGCCAGCAGCTCAACCGGGACAGGGGTCCTGTTCTTC. Amino acids: CASSSTGTGVLFF.